The clone carrying this TCR beta chain was recorded at least ten times. The sample is drawn from a study of low-dose radiotherapy and immunotherapy resistance in tumors. The germline gives CDR1 SGHRS, CDR2 YFSETQ. V lost 2 bases and J lost 2, with 11 bases in between. This CDR3 contains 14 residues. cDNA synthesis used a TRAV/TRBV-specific primer set for both chains. For amplifying TCRs, the PCR ran for about 20 cycles with Phusion, which was used together with a constant-region primer and the adapter on the V primers. Each CDR3 protein gets one entry after TCRdb re-called the reads with MiXCR. The sample has tens of thousands of distinct CDR3 sequences, around 17% seen once; the top ten hold roughly 3%. Described time point: before trial treatment.

Material: PBMCs, obtained before treatment. The sequence was collected from a male donor with prostate cancer. V is TRBV5-1 and J is TRBJ2-7; D may be TRBD1 or TRBD2 (5 bases each). CDR3 sequence reads: CASSFRDGAYEQYF. The CDR3 DNA reads as TGCGCCAGCAGCTTCCGGGACGGTGCCTACGAGCAGTACTTC. Looking up the rest from reference TRBV5-1 and TRBJ2-7 gives the full variable domain: KAGVTQTPRYLIKTRGQQVTLSCSPISGHRSVSWYQQTPGQGLQFLFEYFSETQRNKGNFPGRFSGRQFSNSRSEMNVSTLELGDSALYLCASSFRDGAYEQYFGPGTRLTVT.